The rows below give T cell receptor beta chains drawn from one sample of a study of blood T cells in healthy people across ages. TCRdb fed the 5' RACE reads into MiXCR, producing one record per CDR3 protein. The data contain approximately 1.5 million distinct CDR3 sequences, around 35% of them singletons. Material for sequencing was blood. These receptors were taken from a woman aged 25 to 39 in good health. The CDR3 runs from the conserved cysteine through the conserved F or W. D genes are given only for firm matches. Part of the rows lack a size; the others show once, few, many or a class for expanded clones.

clone size: .; D gene: .; V gene: TRBV3-1; J gene: TRBJ2-5; CDR3 DNA: TGTGCCAGCAGCCGAGCGTCCGAGACCCAGTACTTC; CDR3 protein: CASSRASETQYF
clone size: .; D gene: .; V gene: TRBV3-1; J gene: TRBJ1-2; CDR3 DNA: TGTGCCAGCAGCCCGGACATTAGTAACTATGGCTACACCTTC; CDR3 protein: CASSPDISNYGYTF
clone size: .; D gene: .; V gene: TRBV3-1; J gene: TRBJ1-2; CDR3 DNA: TGTGCCAGCAGACCAGGAGGGTCTTCACTTGGCTACACCTTC; CDR3 protein: CASRPGGSSLGYTF
clone size: few; D gene: .; V gene: TRBV11-3; J gene: TRBJ2-5; CDR3 DNA: TGTGCCAGCAGCCAGGGGGGGAGGTACCAAGAGACCCAGTACTTC; CDR3 protein: CASSQGGRYQETQYF
clone size: .; D gene: .; V gene: TRBV7-9; J gene: TRBJ2-1; CDR3 DNA: TGTGCCAGCAGCTCGCAGGGTGAGCAGTTCTTC; CDR3 protein: CASSSQGEQFF
clone size: .; D gene: .; V gene: TRBV15; J gene: TRBJ2-1; CDR3 DNA: TGTGCCACCAGCAGGGGGGGCCTAGACAATGAGCAGTTCTTC; CDR3 protein: CATSRGGLDNEQFF
clone size: many; D gene: .; V gene: TRBV29-1; J gene: TRBJ2-3; CDR3 DNA: TGCAGCGCCTCGTACACAGATACGCAGTATTTT; CDR3 protein: CSASYTDTQYF
clone size: few; D gene: .; V gene: TRBV10-3; J gene: TRBJ2-7; CDR3 DNA: TGTGCCATCAGTCGACAAGGCTCCTACGAGCAGTACTTC; CDR3 protein: CAISRQGSYEQYF
clone size: many; D gene: .; V gene: TRBV29-1; J gene: TRBJ2-3; CDR3 DNA: TGCAGCGTTGCGGAGGGCCAGACAGATACGCAGTATTTT; CDR3 protein: CSVAEGQTDTQYF
clone size: .; D gene: .; V gene: TRBV9; J gene: TRBJ2-2; CDR3 DNA: TGTGCCAGCAGCCAAGTAGCCAGGGCCACCGGGGAGCTGTTTTTT; CDR3 protein: CASSQVARATGELFF
clone size: few; D gene: .; V gene: TRBV5-1; J gene: TRBJ2-7; CDR3 DNA: TGCGCCAGCAGCTTGGACGGGGGTGGGGGAACCTACGAGCAGTACTTC; CDR3 protein: CASSLDGGGGTYEQYF
clone size: .; D gene: .; V gene: TRBV20-1; J gene: TRBJ1-5; CDR3 DNA: TGCAGTGCTAGAGATGTGGATAGTGGTGGGCAGCCCCAGCATTTT; CDR3 protein: CSARDVDSGGQPQHF
clone size: .; D gene: .; V gene: TRBV3-1; J gene: TRBJ2-5; CDR3 DNA: TGTGCCAGCAGCCAAGGCCCGGACCCGGAGACCCAGTACTTC; CDR3 protein: CASSQGPDPETQYF
clone size: .; D gene: TRBD1; V gene: TRBV7-9; J gene: TRBJ2-7; CDR3 DNA: TGTGCCAGCAGCTTAGAAGCGGGACAGGGGTCCTACGAGCAGTACTTC; CDR3 protein: CASSLEAGQGSYEQYF
clone size: few; D gene: TRBD2; V gene: TRBV4-1; J gene: TRBJ2-3; CDR3 DNA: TGCGCCAGCAGCCACCCCACCGACCAAGCGGGAGGGAGCACAGATACGCAGTATTTT; CDR3 protein: CASSHPTDQAGGSTDTQYF
clone size: many; D gene: TRBD2; V gene: TRBV5-6; J gene: TRBJ2-7; CDR3 DNA: TGTGCCAGCAGCTTCGGACTAGCGGACTACGAGCAGTACTTC; CDR3 protein: CASSFGLADYEQYF
clone size: few; D gene: TRBD1; V gene: TRBV20-1; J gene: TRBJ2-5; CDR3 DNA: TGCAGTGCGGGCCCCGGGGTCCAGGGGGAGCAGTACTTC; CDR3 protein: CSAGPGVQGEQYF
clone size: few; D gene: .; V gene: TRBV20-1; J gene: TRBJ2-3; CDR3 DNA: TGCAGTGCTACTTACAAGACTCATAGCACAGATACGCAGTATTTT; CDR3 protein: CSATYKTHSTDTQYF
clone size: .; D gene: .; V gene: TRBV28; J gene: TRBJ1-6; CDR3 DNA: TGTGCCAGCAGTTTAGGGGAATCACCCCTCCACTTT; CDR3 protein: CASSLGESPLHF
clone size: few; D gene: .; V gene: TRBV4-2; J gene: TRBJ1-1; CDR3 DNA: TGTGCCAGCAGCCATTTAGGGGACATCGAAGCTTTCTTT; CDR3 protein: CASSHLGDIEAFF
clone size: .; D gene: .; V gene: TRBV9; J gene: TRBJ2-5; CDR3 DNA: TGTGCCAGCAGCGCAGGGACTGCAGTGGGGGTTGTCGAGACCCAGTACTTC; CDR3 protein: CASSAGTAVGVVETQYF
clone size: many; D gene: TRBD1; V gene: TRBV29-1; J gene: TRBJ2-6; CDR3 DNA: TGCAGCGCGGGACAGACGGATGGGGCCAACGTCCTGACTTTC; CDR3 protein: CSAGQTDGANVLTF
clone size: .; D gene: .; V gene: TRBV11-2; J gene: TRBJ1-2; CDR3 DNA: TGTGCCAGCAGCTTAGATCCGGGGGCGCACTATGGCTACACCTTC; CDR3 protein: CASSLDPGAHYGYTF
clone size: .; D gene: TRBD1; V gene: TRBV6-1; J gene: TRBJ1-2; CDR3 DNA: TGTGCCAGCAGTCAAAGAGGTGGACAGGAGGGGCTTGGCTACACCTTC; CDR3 protein: CASSQRGGQEGLGYTF